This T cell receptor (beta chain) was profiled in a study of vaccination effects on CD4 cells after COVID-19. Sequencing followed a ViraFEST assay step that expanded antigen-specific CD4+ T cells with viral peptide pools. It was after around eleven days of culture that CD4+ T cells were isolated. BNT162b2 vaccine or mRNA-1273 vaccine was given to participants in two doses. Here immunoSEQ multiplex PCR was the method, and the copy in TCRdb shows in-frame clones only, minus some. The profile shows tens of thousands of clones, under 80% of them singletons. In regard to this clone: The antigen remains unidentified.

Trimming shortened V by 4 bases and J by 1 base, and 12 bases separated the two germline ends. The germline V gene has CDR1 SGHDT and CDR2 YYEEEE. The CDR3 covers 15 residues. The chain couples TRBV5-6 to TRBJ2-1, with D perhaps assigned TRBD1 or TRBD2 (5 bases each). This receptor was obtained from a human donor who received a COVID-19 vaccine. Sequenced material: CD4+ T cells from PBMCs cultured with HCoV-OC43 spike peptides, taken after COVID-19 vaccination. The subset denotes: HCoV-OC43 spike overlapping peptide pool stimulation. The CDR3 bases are TGTGCCAGCAGCATCCGGGACGGTTCCTACAATGAGCAGTTCTTC. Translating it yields CASSIRDGSYNEQFF.